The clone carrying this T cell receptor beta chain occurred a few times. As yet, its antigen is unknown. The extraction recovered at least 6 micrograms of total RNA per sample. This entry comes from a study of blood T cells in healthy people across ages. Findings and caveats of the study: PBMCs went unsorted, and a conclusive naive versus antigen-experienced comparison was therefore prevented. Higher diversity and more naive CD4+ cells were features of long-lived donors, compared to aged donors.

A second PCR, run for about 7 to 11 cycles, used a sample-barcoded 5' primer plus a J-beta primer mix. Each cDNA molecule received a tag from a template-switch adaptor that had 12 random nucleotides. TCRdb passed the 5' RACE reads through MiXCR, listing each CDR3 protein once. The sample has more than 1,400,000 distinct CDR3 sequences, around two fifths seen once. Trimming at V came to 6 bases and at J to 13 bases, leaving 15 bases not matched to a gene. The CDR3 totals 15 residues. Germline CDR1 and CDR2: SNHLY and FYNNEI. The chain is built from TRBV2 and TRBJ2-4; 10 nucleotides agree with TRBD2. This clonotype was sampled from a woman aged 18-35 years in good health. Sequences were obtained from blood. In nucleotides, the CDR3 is TGTGCCAGCAGCCAACAGGAGGCTAGCGGGAGAGGGCAGTACTTC. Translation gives CASSQQEASGRGQYF.